This record concerns one T cell receptor beta chain sequence. Original methodology: Nucleated cell counts were estimated from reference gene primer amplification. The repertoire was sequenced with immunoSEQ multiplex PCR; TCRdb's copy has only in-frame clones and lacks some. V and J calls and clone size follow that table, whereas D and trimming were derived from the DNA. The sample lists 410,000 or so clones, roughly 85% occurring once. The V gene end was trimmed by 5 bases and the J gene end by 3 bases; junction bases not matched to a gene: 11. This CDR3 comprises 16 residues. Germline V lookup: CDR1 SGHNT, CDR2 YYREEE (reference sequence). This sample was included in a study of blood T cell repertoires in COVID-19. Overall study context: COVID-19 samples from acute and convalescent phases originated in the United States, Italy and Spain. Nucleic acid was either cDNA or gDNA, and it came from T cells, B-cell-depleted T cells, or PBMCs.

The sequenced sample consisted of peripheral blood. The V gene is TRBV5-4, the J gene TRBJ2-3; the match to TRBD2 covers 8 bases. The TCR comes from a woman between 25 and 40 years old with active or convalescent COVID-19. CDR3 DNA sequence: TGTGCCAGCAGTTTTCTAAGCGGGGGTGGGACAGATACGCAGTATTTT. Translation: CASSFLSGGGTDTQYF.